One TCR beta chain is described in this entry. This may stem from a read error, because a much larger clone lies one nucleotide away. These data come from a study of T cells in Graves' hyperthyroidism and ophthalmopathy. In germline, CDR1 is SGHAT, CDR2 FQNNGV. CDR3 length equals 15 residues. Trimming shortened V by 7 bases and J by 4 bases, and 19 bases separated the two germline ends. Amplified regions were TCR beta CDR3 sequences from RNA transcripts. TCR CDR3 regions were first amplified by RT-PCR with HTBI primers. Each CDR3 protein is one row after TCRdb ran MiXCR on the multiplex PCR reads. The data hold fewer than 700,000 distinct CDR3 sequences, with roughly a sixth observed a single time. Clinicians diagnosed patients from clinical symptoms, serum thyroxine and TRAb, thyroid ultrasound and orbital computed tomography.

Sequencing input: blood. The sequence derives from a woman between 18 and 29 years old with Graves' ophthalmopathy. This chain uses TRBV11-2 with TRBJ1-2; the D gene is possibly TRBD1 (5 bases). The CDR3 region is CASTLIEGPSYGYTF. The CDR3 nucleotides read TGTGCCAGCACCCTTATAGAGGGGCCCAGCTATGGCTACACCTTC.